Sequencing of this TCR beta chain was carried out in a study of cytomegalovirus exposure and HLA in healthy donors. Overall study findings and caveats: Later on, an analysis tied some 17,000 TCR beta sequences to HLA alleles at 0.05 false discovery rate. TCR beta V segments were, for the most part, productive about 87% or about 30% of the time in an earlier analysis.

The germline CDR1 and CDR2 sequences are SQVTM and ANQGSEA. Trimming shortened V by 6 bases and J by 5 bases, and 17 bases separated the two germline ends. The CDR3 has 13 residues. Details on this clone: Its antigen is unknown.

The PCR ran on 60 Vbeta and 13 Jbeta primers. Produced via immunoSEQ multiplex PCR; TCRdb's table is partial and in-frame only. The data hold approximately 150,000 clones, with roughly 80% observed a single time. The source is a middle-aged man in good health and CMV-seronegative. The specimen sequenced was PBMCs. The chain employs TRBV29-1 and TRBJ2-7, with D possibly TRBD1 on 6 matching bases. The CDR3 sequence is CSVVQGVADEQYF. CDR3 DNA: TGCAGCGTGGTACAGGGTGTGGCTGACGAGCAGTACTTC.